The T cell receptor (beta chain) described here comes from a study of Ad26.COV2.S vaccination and SARS-CoV-2 variants (dated by TCRdb to the early 2020s). Regarding the research as a whole: Vaccine-arm donors were drawn from COV1001, a multicentre, randomized, double-blind, placebo-controlled phase I-IIa trial of Ad26.COV2.S in healthy adults. Ad26.COV2.S was given intramuscularly at 5x10^10 or 1x10^11 viral particles, as a single shot or as two shots 56 days apart. Sequencing of the TCRbeta repertoire served to evaluate the specificity and breadth of SARS-CoV-2-reactive T cell receptors following Ad26.COV2.S vaccination. A total of about 30 samples were included in the TCR-sequenced set, comprising around 20 Ad26.COV2.S vaccine recipients, 5 placebo recipients and 8 SARS-CoV-2 convalescent individuals. Trial participants were randomized into five groups of five: low-dose or high-dose Ad26.COV2.S given once or twice, or placebo on both occasions. Investigators remained blinded to trial group allocation during experiments and outcome assessment.

This clone was picked up a small number of times. It lacks a known antigen. Base qualities are missing; no much larger clone stands one base away. Measured from the cysteine to the phenylalanine, the CDR3 is 15 residues long. Solely the CDR3 DNA is kept, with 45 bases framed from the first base. CDR1 MDHEN and CDR2 SYDVKM are derived from the germline V gene. V and J are trimmed by 6 bases and 3 bases, and the gene matches miss 7 bases of the junction. The immunoSEQ Assay was the method used to sequence TCRbeta CDR3 regions. After extraction, genomic DNA underwent amplification by bias-controlled multiplex PCR, followed by high-throughput sequencing. The study's own analysis went as follows. Collapsing and filtering of sequences were performed to quantify the absolute abundance of each unique TCRbeta CDR3 region. T cell fraction was estimated by normalizing TCRbeta template counts to usable DNA, which was measured by amplifying reference genes present in all nucleated cells. Repertoire TCRs were annotated as SARS-CoV-2-specific by exact matching of V gene, CDR3 amino acid sequence and J gene to a known reactive TCR set. MIRA supplied the reference SARS-CoV-2 TCR set, which was filtered for enrichment in COVID-19-positive ImmuneCODE repertoires so that public or cross-reactive TCRs were removed. Based on the MIRA antigens, annotated TCRs were further analysed at the level of specific ORF or position within ORF. Breadth was defined as annotated unique rearrangements over total unique productive rearrangements; depth was the summed frequency of those rearrangements. Group comparisons of TCR breadth used two-sided Wilcoxon rank-sum tests. Not all clones reach the TCRdb copy of this immuneACCESS table, which keeps in-frame sequences only. Checked studies attribute under half of the gap to unresolved V genes and leave the rest unexplained. That table supplies the V and J calls and clone size; D and trimming were determined from the DNA. Within this sample are 400,000 to 500,000 clones, with roughly 90% of them counted one time only. Roughly 4% of the sample rests with the top ten.

Interpreted using the paper, the treatment or condition label stands for: about 20 received Ad26.COV2.S at low or high dose, single or two shots; five or six received placebo; per-sample allocation not given. Repertoires of vaccine and placebo recipients were sequenced from samples taken on day 63 after the first injection. In Cohort 1b, 25 to 30 adults aged 18-55 years were enrolled at a single site in Boston, USA, between 29 July and 7 August 2020. As a vaccine, Ad26.COV2.S was a replication-incompetent adenovirus type 26 vector that expressed a prefusion-stabilized SARS-CoV-2 spike protein derived from the original Wuhan strain. Results and caveats for the whole study, not just this receptor: The authors noted that total T cell responses may have been underestimated by the TCR breadth and depth analyses. Vaccine and placebo recipients had similar non-spike TCR breadth, a finding consistent with the vaccine containing only spike. Comparing responses between vaccine doses or regimens was not something the study was powered to do. Higher spike-specific TCR breadth was observed in Ad26.COV2.S recipients than in placebo recipients (P = 0.0014). After vaccination, spike-specific CD8+ and CD4+ T cell responses were reported to show substantial breadth.

The material sequenced was peripheral blood, taken in a trial of Ad26.COV2.S vaccine versus placebo. The origin of this receptor is a person aged 18-60 years who received the Ad26.COV2.S COVID-19 vaccine or a placebo. The V and J genes are TRBV28 and TRBJ1-5, with 8 bases aligning to TRBD1. The nucleotide sequence is given as TGTGCCAGCAGCCGGGGACAGGCCTTCAATCAGCCCCAGCATTTT. Its coded protein is CASSRGQAFNQPQHF.